Listed below are T cell receptor beta chains from one sample, sequenced in a study of blood T cells in healthy people across ages. TCRdb reanalysed the 5' RACE reads using MiXCR and keeps one entry per CDR3 protein. The sample carries 1.8 million or so distinct CDR3 sequences, about 39% recorded once. Sequenced material: blood. The receptor source for this set is a human donor in good health. CDR3s include the opening cysteine and the closing phenylalanine or tryptophan. D genes are given only for firm matches. The size of a clone is reported for some rows only, either as once, few or many, or as a class for expanded clones.

>.|TRBJ2-3|TRBV29-1|many
CSVEERGDTQYF
TGCAGCGTTGAGGAGAGGGGAGATACGCAGTATTTT
>.|TRBJ2-3|TRBV10-3|few
CAISWDGTPSTDTQYF
TGTGCCATCAGTTGGGACGGTACGCCTAGCACAGATACGCAGTATTTT
>TRBD2|TRBJ2-1|TRBV5-1|.
CASSLNEVAGFYNEQFF
TGCGCCAGCAGCTTGAATGAGGTAGCGGGGTTTTACAATGAGCAGTTCTTC
>TRBD2|TRBJ2-1|TRBV20-1|few
CSARRTSAAYNEQFF
TGCAGTGCTAGGCGGACTAGCGCAGCCTACAATGAGCAGTTCTTC
>.|TRBJ1-2|TRBV7-3|few
CASRNPDRLNYGYTF
TGTGCCAGCAGAAACCCAGACAGGCTCAACTATGGCTACACCTTC
>.|TRBJ2-7|TRBV18|.
CASSPHPDKFYEQYF
TGTGCCAGCTCACCACATCCGGACAAATTCTACGAGCAGTACTTC
>TRBD2|TRBJ2-3|TRBV19|.
CASSPTLAGGTDTQYF
TGTGCCAGTAGTCCTACACTAGCGGGGGGAACAGATACGCAGTATTTT
>TRBD2|TRBJ2-5|TRBV13|.
CASSISGGASETQYF
TGTGCCAGCAGTATAAGCGGGGGGGCCTCTGAGACCCAGTACTTC
>.|TRBJ1-5|TRBV7-2|.
CASSWVFGNQPQHF
TGTGCCAGCAGTTGGGTTTTCGGAAATCAGCCCCAGCATTTT
>TRBD2|TRBJ2-5|TRBV5-1|.
CASSVQGLPLLETQYF
TGCGCCAGCAGCGTCCAGGGACTACCGTTGTTGGAGACCCAGTACTTC
>.|TRBJ2-3|TRBV5-1|few
CASSLDGQPGTDTQYF
TGCGCCAGCAGCTTGGATGGCCAGCCAGGAACAGATACGCAGTATTTT
>.|TRBJ1-5|TRBV10-3|.
CAISEGQLYQPQHF
TGTGCCATCAGTGAAGGGCAGCTTTATCAGCCCCAGCATTTT
>.|TRBJ1-1|TRBV12-3/TRBV12-4|.
CASTSWDGFVSGDTEAFF
TGTGCCAGCACCTCCTGGGATGGCTTCGTGTCAGGGGACACTGAAGCTTTCTTT
>.|TRBJ2-2|TRBV7-8|few
CASSRSEDTGELFF
TGTGCCAGCAGCAGGTCGGAGGACACCGGGGAGCTGTTTTTT
>.|TRBJ1-2|TRBV7-9|few
CASSLSYGQKLYGYTF
TGTGCCAGCAGCTTAAGCTACGGGCAGAAGTTATATGGCTACACCTTC
>TRBD1|TRBJ2-3|TRBV12-5|.
CASAPDRALPDTQYF
TGTGCTAGTGCCCCCGACAGGGCCCTCCCAGATACGCAGTATTTT
>TRBD2|TRBJ2-5|TRBV12-3/TRBV12-4|few
CASSRVGTSRSQETQYF
TGTGCCAGCAGTCGCGTAGGGACTAGCAGATCACAAGAGACCCAGTACTTC
>.|TRBJ2-5|TRBV12-3/TRBV12-4|.
CASSLYFGGRRETQYF
TGTGCCAGCAGTTTATATTTCGGGGGGCGGAGAGAGACCCAGTACTTC
>TRBD2|TRBJ2-3|TRBV5-1|.
CASSLLGTSMDTQYF
TGCGCCAGCAGCTTGCTAGGGACTAGTATGGATACGCAGTATTTT
>TRBD1|TRBJ2-7|TRBV7-2|.
CASSLVWTGAYEQYF
TGTGCCAGCAGCTTAGTATGGACAGGGGCGTACGAGCAGTACTTC
>.|TRBJ2-1|TRBV15|.
CATQGSGKYEQFF
TGTGCCACCCAGGGTAGCGGCAAGTACGAGCAGTTCTTC
>TRBD1|TRBJ1-2|TRBV12-3/TRBV12-4|once
CASSLDRANNYGYTF
TGTGCCAGCAGCCTTGACAGGGCGAATAACTATGGCTACACCTTC
>.|TRBJ2-5|TRBV6-1|few
CASSEWGTQPGTQYF
TGTGCCAGCAGTGAATGGGGGACCCAACCAGGGACCCAGTACTTC
>.|TRBJ2-6|TRBV5-6|.
CASSSQTGANVLTF
TGTGCCAGCAGCTCCCAAACTGGGGCCAACGTCCTGACTTTC
>TRBD1|TRBJ1-1|TRBV28|.
CASRGSGQPEAFF
TGTGCCAGCAGAGGATCGGGACAGCCTGAAGCTTTCTTT
>TRBD1|TRBJ1-2|TRBV6-4|few
CASSEGQGARGYTF
TGTGCCAGTTCCGAGGGACAGGGGGCTCGCGGCTACACCTTC
>.|TRBJ1-6|TRBV12-3/TRBV12-4|.
CASSSTGFDSPLHF
TGTGCCAGCAGCTCCACAGGGTTTGATTCACCCCTCCACTTT
>.|TRBJ2-7|TRBV20-1|few
CSPTERVGEQYF
TGCAGTCCCACAGAGAGGGTTGGCGAGCAGTACTTC
>.|TRBJ2-7|TRBV9|.
CASSVATGNSYEQYF
TGTGCCAGCAGCGTAGCTACGGGCAACTCCTACGAGCAGTACTTC
>.|TRBJ2-3|TRBV4-2|.
CTSSQLMGGLSTDTQYF
TGTACCAGCAGCCAACTCATGGGGGGACTTAGCACAGATACGCAGTATTTT
>.|TRBJ2-7|TRBV9|few
CASSGLGDEQYF
TGTGCCAGCAGCGGACTAGGAGACGAGCAGTACTTC
>.|TRBJ2-1|TRBV13|.
CASSFGGRWGDEQFF
TGTGCCAGCAGCTTTGGCGGGCGATGGGGAGATGAGCAGTTCTTC
>.|TRBJ2-1|TRBV20-1|.
CSARDDLRSSYNEQFF
TGCAGTGCTAGAGATGACCTCCGGAGCTCCTACAATGAGCAGTTCTTC
>TRBD2|TRBJ2-3|TRBV20-1|few
CSASGGRVVFADTQYF
TGCAGTGCTAGTGGGGGGAGGGTTGTCTTCGCAGATACGCAGTATTTT
>.|TRBJ2-5|TRBV27|.
CARSSISQETQYF
TGTGCCAGAAGTTCCATCAGTCAAGAGACCCAGTACTTC
>.|TRBJ2-4|TRBV29-1|many
CSALRGAGRNIQYF
TGCAGCGCCCTCCGGGGGGCCGGCAGAAACATTCAGTACTTC
>.|TRBJ1-1|TRBV7-2|.
CASSPGRQRTPLAFF
TGTGCCAGCAGCCCCGGGCGGCAGCGTACCCCCTTAGCTTTCTTT
>TRBD1|TRBJ2-2|TRBV20-1|.
CSAVTGTGGTGELFF
TGCAGTGCTGTGACCGGGACAGGGGGCACCGGGGAGCTGTTTTTT
>TRBD2|TRBJ2-2|TRBV4-1|.
CASRRAGGRNTGELFF
TGCGCCAGCAGGCGAGCGGGGGGAAGAAACACCGGGGAGCTGTTTTTT
>.|TRBJ1-2|TRBV11-2|.
CASSLERSAYHGYTF
TGTGCCAGCAGCTTAGAACGGTCCGCATATCATGGCTACACCTTC
>.|TRBJ1-1|TRBV29-1|few
CSVVPAMNTEAFF
TGCAGCGTTGTACCAGCTATGAACACTGAAGCTTTCTTT
>.|TRBJ1-2|TRBV12-3/TRBV12-4|.
CASSFDSASYGYTF
TGTGCCAGCAGCTTTGACTCGGCCAGCTATGGCTACACCTTC
>TRBD2|TRBJ2-3|TRBV12-3/TRBV12-4|.
CASSPGLAGTDAQYF
TGTGCCAGCAGTCCTGGACTAGCGGGCACAGATGCGCAGTATTTT
>.|TRBJ2-7|TRBV29-1|.
CSVAHRDFYEQYF
TGCAGCGTTGCCCATCGGGATTTCTACGAGCAGTACTTC
>.|TRBJ1-1|TRBV6-5|.
CASSYSSSFEAFF
TGTGCCAGCAGTTACTCATCTTCGTTTGAAGCTTTCTTT
>TRBD2|TRBJ2-7|TRBV5-1|.
CASSLTGTSASYEQYF
TGCGCCAGCAGCTTAACCGGGACTAGCGCCTCCTACGAGCAGTACTTC
>TRBD1|TRBJ2-7|TRBV27|.
CASSTQQGASYEQYF
TGTGCCAGCAGCACTCAACAGGGGGCATCCTACGAGCAGTACTTC
>TRBD2|TRBJ2-7|TRBV7-3|.
CASSLQAGGTVKQYF
TGTGCCAGCAGCTTACAAGCGGGGGGTACCGTGAAGCAGTACTTC
>.|TRBJ1-2|TRBV10-3|few
CAISDYWGGYTF
TGTGCCATCAGCGATTACTGGGGGGGCTACACCTTC
>.|TRBJ2-6|TRBV11-3|.
CASSSGFSGANVLTF
TGTGCCAGCAGCTCCGGATTCTCTGGGGCCAACGTCCTGACTTTC
>.|TRBJ1-5|TRBV29-1|few
CSVKTGSNQPQHF
TGCAGCGTCAAAACGGGGAGCAATCAGCCCCAGCATTTT
>.|TRBJ2-1|TRBV27|few
CASAFTNSYNEQFF
TGTGCCAGCGCATTTACGAACTCCTACAATGAGCAGTTCTTC
>TRBD1|TRBJ1-1|TRBV7-2|.
CASSLNPGQVEAFF
TGTGCCAGCAGCTTAAATCCGGGACAGGTTGAAGCTTTCTTT
>.|TRBJ2-7|TRBV2|.
CASSEGRTKAF
TGTGCCAGCAGTGAAGGACGAACGAAGGCTTTC